This is a list of T cell receptor beta chains from one sample in a study of T cell repertoires in cytomegalovirus infection. The antigens these receptors bind are not known. TCRdb re-analysed the reads in MiXCR, keeping a single row per CDR3 protein. The data contain some 800,000 distinct CDR3 sequences, roughly 29% of them seen just once; the ten biggest clones take up about an eighth. The sequenced sample was cultured CD8+ T cells from PBMCs, obtained from culture after CMV antigen stimulation. The receptors stem from a human donor in good health (CMV status not recorded). Some clones in this sample may be carry-over from other donors' samples. The CDR3 runs from the conserved cysteine through the conserved F or W. Each record gives: J gene, V gene, CDR3 length, D gene, clone size, CDR3 protein, CDR3 DNA. D genes are given only for firm matches. The listing skips clone size in some rows; elsewhere it reads once, few, many or a size class.

>TRBJ1-1|TRBV12-5|15|TRBD1|many
CASGLADRENTEAFF
TGTGCTAGTGGTTTGGCGGACAGGGAGAACACTGAAGCTTTCTTT
>TRBJ2-2|TRBV28|13|NA|NA
CASRGHFTGELFF
TGTGCCAGCCGAGGACATTTCACCGGGGAGCTGTTTTTT
>TRBJ2-7|TRBV12-3/TRBV12-4|18|TRBD2|NA
CASSSGLAGGRSSYEQYF
TGTGCCAGCAGTTCGGGACTAGCGGGGGGCCGAAGCTCCTACGAGCAGTACTTC
>TRBJ2-2|TRBV9|15|NA|NA
CASGATLANTGELFF
TGTGCCTCAGGGGCCACCCTCGCGAACACCGGGGAGCTGTTTTTT
>TRBJ2-1|TRBV7-8|17|TRBD2|many
CASSPMPGTGGVNEQFF
TGTGCCAGCAGCCCCATGCCCGGGACCGGGGGGGTTAATGAGCAGTTCTTC
>TRBJ2-7|TRBV10-3|13|NA|NA
CAIPGQGGNEQYF
TGTGCCATCCCTGGACAGGGAGGGAACGAGCAGTACTTC
>TRBJ2-2|TRBV28|13|NA|many
CASSLASTGELFF
TGTGCCAGCAGTTTAGCGAGCACCGGGGAGCTGTTTTTT
>TRBJ1-5|TRBV18|14|NA|NA
CASSPDGYNQPQHF
TGTGCCAGCTCACCGGACGGATACAATCAGCCCCAGCATTTT
>TRBJ1-1|TRBV6-1|15|TRBD1|few
CAIPGGSWGPIEAFF
TGTGCCATACCAGGGGGCTCTTGGGGACCCATTGAAGCTTTCTTT
>TRBJ1-6|TRBV7-8|16|NA|many
CASSLYSPVLDSPLHF
TGTGCCAGCAGCTTATACTCCCCCGTTTTGGACTCACCCCTCCACTTT
>TRBJ2-5|TRBV7-9|14|NA|few
CASSLPVAHETQYF
TGTGCCAGCAGTTTACCTGTAGCTCATGAGACCCAGTACTTC
>TRBJ1-5|TRBV4-1|14|NA|few
CASSQGAINQPQHF
TGCGCCAGCAGCCAAGGAGCGATCAATCAGCCCCAGCATTTT
>TRBJ1-2|TRBV5-1|12|NA|NA
CASSSDSGGYTF
TGCGCCAGCAGCTCTGACAGTGGAGGCTACACCTTC
>TRBJ1-1|TRBV7-2|13|NA|many
CASSLGSEPGAFF
TGTGCCAGCAGCTTAGGATCTGAACCAGGAGCTTTCTTT
>TRBJ2-7|TRBV7-2|15|TRBD2|many
CASSFSGGGPYEQYF
TGTGCCAGCAGCTTTAGCGGGGGGGGTCCCTACGAGCAGTACTTC
>TRBJ2-6|TRBV5-1|16|NA|few
CASSSAEGGGANVLTF
TGCGCCAGCAGCTCCGCCGAGGGTGGTGGGGCCAACGTCCTGACTTTC
>TRBJ1-6|TRBV7-6|15|NA|NA
CASSLDSFGNSPLHF
TGTGCCAGCAGCTTAGACAGTTTTGGTAATTCACCCCTCCACTTT
>TRBJ2-2|TRBV4-3|14|NA|NA
CASSHAPNTGELFF
TGCGCCAGCAGCCATGCCCCGAACACCGGGGAGCTGTTTTTT
>TRBJ1-1|TRBV7-2|14|TRBD1|many
CASSPTGQNTEAFF
TGTGCCAGCAGCCCGACAGGGCAGAACACTGAAGCTTTCTTT
>TRBJ2-7|TRBV4-1|14|TRBD1|NA
CASSRDRADYEQYF
TGCGCCAGCAGCCGAGACAGGGCTGACTACGAGCAGTACTTC
>TRBJ2-1|TRBV20-1|16|TRBD1|few
CSASDTGQGAQNEQFF
TGCAGTGCTAGTGATACGGGACAGGGGGCGCAGAATGAGCAGTTCTTC
>TRBJ2-4|TRBV25-1|16|TRBD2|NA
CASSDLRDYQKNIQYF
TGTGCCAGCAGTGACCTCCGGGACTATCAAAAAAACATTCAGTACTTC
>TRBJ2-3|TRBV6-8|15|TRBD2|few
CASSYGGRHTDTQYF
TGTGCCAGCAGTTATGGCGGGAGGCACACAGATACGCAGTATTTT
>TRBJ2-2|TRBV7-9|17|TRBD1|NA
CASSPIIYRGNTGELFF
TGTGCCAGCAGCCCAATCATTTACAGGGGGAACACCGGGGAGCTGTTTTTT
>TRBJ1-5|TRBV7-3|16|NA|NA
CASSLGGDWGNQPQHF
TGTGCCAGCAGCTTAGGGGGGGACTGGGGCAATCAGCCCCAGCATTTT
>TRBJ2-1|TRBV24-1|11|TRBD2|many
CATSAGGEQFF
TGTGCCACCAGTGCGGGAGGTGAGCAGTTCTTC
>TRBJ2-4|TRBV7-2|14|TRBD1|many
CASSSGQYKNIQYF
TGTGCCAGCAGCTCGGGACAGTACAAAAACATTCAGTACTTC
>TRBJ1-4|TRBV12-3/TRBV12-4|14|NA|NA
CASSSDGRWEKLFF
TGTGCCAGCAGCTCGGACGGCAGATGGGAAAAACTGTTTTTT
>TRBJ2-3|TRBV7-6|12|NA|NA
CASSPMQDTQYF
TGTGCCAGCAGCCCAATGCAAGATACGCAGTATTTT
>TRBJ1-1|TRBV5-1|15|TRBD1|NA
CASSPDGTVYTEAFF
TGCGCCAGCAGCCCGGATGGGACAGTTTACACTGAAGCTTTCTTT
>TRBJ2-7|TRBV4-1|15|TRBD1|NA
CASSLSRQGRDEQYF
TGCGCCAGCAGCTTATCAAGACAGGGAAGGGACGAGCAGTACTTC
>TRBJ1-6|TRBV10-3|16|NA|NA
CAISGVGRNYNSPLHF
TGTGCCATCAGTGGTGTTGGACGGAACTATAATTCACCCCTCCACTTT
>TRBJ1-1|TRBV6-5|18|NA|few
CASSYSKQGVWMNTEAFF
TGTGCCAGCAGTTACTCGAAACAGGGTGTTTGGATGAACACTGAAGCTTTCTTT
>TRBJ2-3|TRBV7-9|15|TRBD2|few
CASSRGGTSTDTQYF
TGTGCCAGCAGCCGCGGGGGTACGAGCACAGATACGCAGTATTTT